This T cell receptor (beta chain) came from a study of response to subunit inactivated influenza vaccine. Study results and limitations: The authors proposed limited new T cell recruitment per seasonal influenza vaccination.

TCRdb re-analysed the RT-PCR reads in MiXCR, keeping a single row per CDR3 protein. The sample yields some 640,000 distinct CDR3 sequences, approximately 15% seen once. This CDR3 contains 22 residues. Germline V gene data show CDR1 as DFQATT and CDR2 as SNEGSKA (reference sequence). V lost 3 bases and J lost 7; bases outside the gene matches: 29. To note about this clonotype: The antigen is unknown.

This receptor was taken from a man aged 50 to 60 who received an inactivated influenza vaccine. This chain uses TRBV20-1 with TRBJ2-1, with TRBD2 matching 11 bases. Source: PBMCs from blood, taken less than 15 days before vaccination. In DNA, the CDR3 is TGCAGTGCTAGTCCCCCCGCGGGTTCGGGACTAGCGGTATCACAGGTACGGAATGAGCAGTTCTTC. The encoded protein is CSASPPAGSGLAVSQVRNEQFF.